The 22 T cell receptor beta chains given below trace back to one sample, sequenced in a study of blood T cell repertoires in COVID-19. This table comes from immunoSEQ multiplex PCR, and its TCRdb copy is limited to in-frame clones, with some not included. The data contain approximately 330,000 clones, approximately 86% of them singletons. Sequencing input: peripheral blood. The origin of the receptors is a man younger than 45 with COVID-19, enrolled during active disease.

The V call is TRBV27, the J call TRBJ1-4; D remains unclear. CDR1 and CDR2 from the germline V gene are MNHEY and SMNVEV (reference sequence). Trimming shortened V by 0 bases and J by 4 bases, and 9 bases separated the two germline ends. This CDR3 has 15 amino acids. CDR3 protein: CASSLSWRGNEKLFF. CDR3 nucleotide sequence: TGTGCCAGCAGTTTATCATGGAGAGGTAATGAAAAACTGTTTTTT. Full variable domain (rest looked up from reference TRBV27 and TRBJ1-4): EAQVTQNPRYLITVTGKKLTVTCSQNMNHEYMSWYRQDPGLGLRQIYYSMNVEVTDKGDVPEGYKVSRKEKRNFPLILESPSPNQTSLYFCASSLSWRGNEKLFFGSGTQLSVL.

This clone was seen repeatedly, ten times or more. The rearrangement links TRBV7-2 to TRBJ1-2; D call uncertain. V lost 0 bases and J lost 2, with 7 bases in between. The CDR3 contains 14 residues. The germline CDR1 and CDR2 sequences are SGHTA and FQGNSA. DNA for the CDR3: TGTGCCAGCAGCTTAGCTCAGGCCAACTATGGCTACACCTTC. It is translated as CASSLAQANYGYTF.

The table lists this clone with a few counts. This chain links TRBV4-3 with TRBJ1-2, with D hard to call. The V end lost 0 bases, the J end lost 6 bases, and 14 bases lay between the germline ends. Germline V gives CDR1 LGHNA, CDR2 YSLEER. This CDR3 comprises 15 residues. The CDR3 is CASSQEQLLGDGYTF. The DNA for the CDR3 is TGCGCCAGCAGCCAAGAGCAGCTCCTTGGAGATGGCTACACCTTC.

This clone turned up a few times. The chain employs TRBV2 and TRBJ1-2, with D tentatively TRBD1 (6 bases). Trimming took off 3 bases at V and 7 bases at J, with 9 bases between the two ends. CDR1 SNHLY and CDR2 FYNNEI come from the germline V gene. CDR3 size: 12 residues. CDR3 protein: CASSEDSTGYTF. For the CDR3, the DNA is TGTGCCAGCAGTGAGGACAGCACTGGCTACACCTTC.

The V call is TRBV7-2, the J call TRBJ1-4; 7 nucleotides match TRBD1. This CDR3 region has 13 residues. Germline V gene sequence: CDR1 SGHTA, CDR2 FQGNSA. J was trimmed by 17 bases and V by 0 bases; bases with no gene match: 9. For the CDR3, the DNA is TGTGCCAGCAGCTTAGCGTACCCGGGACAGCTATTTTTT. Translating gives CASSLAYPGQLFF.

The V and J genes are TRBV5-4 and TRBJ2-7, with TRBD2 matching 10 bases. The CDR3 spans 16 residues. From germline, CDR1 is SGHNT and CDR2 YYREEE (reference sequence). V gave up 0 bases and J gave up 6 bases; unmatched junction bases: 9. The CDR3 loop is CASSLGGLAGVSEQYF. The CDR3 nucleotides are TGTGCCAGCAGCTTGGGAGGTCTAGCGGGGGTCTCCGAGCAGTACTTC.

V is TRBV6-2 or TRBV6-3 and J is TRBJ2-2; 7 nucleotides match TRBD2. This CDR3 is built from 15 residues. J was trimmed by 0 bases and V by 4 bases; bases with no gene match: 2. In germline, CDR1 is MNHEY, CDR2 SVGEGT. CDR3: CASSWGGANTGELFF. The CDR3 nucleotides read TGTGCCAGCAGTTGGGGAGGGGCGAACACCGGGGAGCTGTTTTTT.

This chain links TRBV7-2 with TRBJ1-3; TRBD1 matches at 8 bases. The CDR3 extends over 15 amino acids. V lost 1 base to trimming and J lost 4 bases; unmatched junction nucleotides: 3. Germline CDR1 reads SGHTA; CDR2 reads FQGNSA. The CDR3 DNA reads as TGTGCCAGCAGCTTAGGGACAGGGACAGGAAACACCATATATTTT. This translates into CASSLGTGTGNTIYF.

The chain employs TRBV18 and TRBJ2-1, with 12 positions matching TRBD2. Trimming removed 3 bases from V and 2 bases from J; junction bases left unmatched: 2. The V gene's germline CDR1 is KGHSH and CDR2 LQKENI. The CDR3 has 16 amino acids. The CDR3 DNA is TGTGCCAGCTCACCTTCTAGCGGGAGGGCCTACAATGAGCAGTTCTTC. It is translated as CASSPSSGRAYNEQFF.

The chain recombines TRBV6-5 with TRBJ1-1; TRBD1 is a possible D gene (5 bases). This CDR3 has 14 residues. V lost 6 bases, J lost 1 base, and 12 bases lay in between. The germline V gene encodes CDR1 MNHEY and CDR2 SVGAGI. CDR3 amino acids: CASSLQVQNTEAFF. The CDR3 DNA follows: TGTGCCAGCAGCTTACAGGTTCAGAACACTGAAGCTTTCTTT.

This clone was recorded only once. The chain combines TRBV2 with TRBJ2-7, with D perhaps matching TRBD2 (7 bases). The length of the CDR3 is 14 residues. Trimming removed 6 bases at V and 2 bases at J, with 14 bases between. From germline, CDR1 is SNHLY and CDR2 FYNNEI. The CDR3 protein is CASRGGGGPYEQYF. Written as DNA, the CDR3 is TGTGCCAGCAGAGGGGGAGGGGGACCCTACGAGCAGTACTTC.

The sample holds one count of this clone. The chain is built from TRBV2 and TRBJ2-7; D possibly corresponds to TRBD2 (5 bases). Germline V gene sequence: CDR1 SNHLY, CDR2 FYNNEI. The CDR3 extends over 15 amino acids. V lost 4 bases and J lost 3, with 16 bases in between. CDR3 in DNA: TGTGCCAGCAGTGCCGGGGTTACCGCATTCTACGAGCAGTACTTC. As protein: CASSAGVTAFYEQYF.

The DNA for the CDR3 is TGTGCCAGCAGCAAGGGGACAGGGGGCGGAAAAGAGACCCAGTACTTC. This encodes CASSKGTGGGKETQYF. The rearrangement uses TRBV7-8 and TRBJ2-5; 12 nucleotides align to TRBD1. Germline CDR1 SGHVS, CDR2 FQNEAQ. The CDR3 has 16 amino acids. V dropped 5 bases and J dropped 3; count of bases not matched to a gene: 7. Full variable domain (outside the CDR3, taken from reference TRBV7-8 and TRBJ2-5): GAGVSQSPRYKVAKRGQDVALRCDPISGHVSLFWYQQALGQGPEFLTYFQNEAQLDKSGLPSDRFFAERPEGSVSTLKIQRTQQEDSAVYLCASSKGTGGGKETQYFGPGTRLLVL.

The rearrangement joins TRBV19 to TRBJ1-2, with D possibly TRBD1 on 6 matching bases. V was clipped by 5 bases and J by 2 bases, with 15 bases between them. CDR3 size: 15 residues. CDR1 LNHDA and CDR2 SQIVND come from the germline V gene (reference sequence). The CDR3 loop is CASSAGQIINYGYTF. In DNA form, the CDR3 reads TGTGCCAGTAGTGCTGGACAGATTATCAACTATGGCTACACCTTC. Full variable domain (rest looked up from reference TRBV19 and TRBJ1-2): DGGITQSPKYLFRKEGQNVTLSCEQNLNHDAMYWYRQDPGQGLRLIYYSQIVNDFQKGDIAEGYSVSREKKESFPLTVTSAQKNPTAFYLCASSAGQIINYGYTFGSGTRLTVV.

This chain links TRBV29-1 with TRBJ2-5; a possible D gene is TRBD2 (5 bases). The CDR3 spans 13 residues. Germline CDR1 and CDR2: SQVTM and ANQGSEA. V was pared by 4 bases and J by 5 bases, with 14 bases between. The CDR3 region is CSVGLDGGETQYF. DNA of the CDR3: TGCAGCGTTGGTTTGGACGGCGGGGAGACCCAGTACTTC.

The chain is built from TRBV5-6 and TRBJ1-4; D perhaps matches TRBD1 (6 bases). Deletions cut 4 bases from V and 0 bases from J, with 10 bases between. The CDR3 runs to 15 residues. Germline V gene sequence: CDR1 SGHDT, CDR2 YYEEEE. The CDR3 DNA reads as TGTGCCAGCAGCGAGAAGGGGGCAACTAATGAAAAACTGTTTTTT. It yields the protein CASSEKGATNEKLFF.

The CDR3 DNA follows: TGCGCCAGCAGCCAAGACTTTCGGTCCTACGAGCAGTACTTC. As protein: CASSQDFRSYEQYF. V and J are TRBV4-3 and TRBJ2-7, with no clear D. Germline loops: CDR1 LGHNA, CDR2 YSLEER. V dropped 0 bases and J dropped 1 base, with 7 bases sitting between them. The CDR3 length is 14 residues.

CDR3 sequence (DNA): TGCGCCAGCAGCCAAGGGTCCGGGCCGGGGGTCGAAGCTTTCTTT. Translating it yields CASSQGSGPGVEAFF. This chain connects TRBV4-3 to TRBJ1-1; possible D gene TRBD1, 5 bases. The length of the CDR3 is 15 residues. V was pared by 1 base and J by 8 bases, with 17 bases between. Germline V lookup: CDR1 LGHNA, CDR2 YSLEER.

The chain combines TRBV11-2 with TRBJ2-3, with 7 bases lining up with TRBD1. Germline CDR1 and CDR2: SGHAT and FQNNGV. V shed 4 bases and J 4 bases; nucleotides not matched to a gene: 14. This CDR3 has 17 amino acids. CDR3 amino acids: CASSSTGWGANPDTQYF. CDR3 DNA sequence: TGTGCCAGCAGCTCGACAGGGTGGGGTGCTAACCCAGATACGCAGTATTTT.

J is TRBJ2-2 and V is TRBV30; TRBD1 is a possible D gene (5 bases). The CDR3 totals 13 residues. V was clipped by 3 bases and J by 6 bases, with 11 bases between them. In germline, CDR1 is GTSNPN, CDR2 SVGIG (reference sequence). The CDR3, as DNA: TGTGCCTGGAGCTATAGGGGTTCCGGGGAGCTGTTTTTT. It codes for CAWSYRGSGELFF.

The V gene is TRBV7-9, the J gene TRBJ2-3, with D hard to call. The germline V gene encodes CDR1 SEHNR and CDR2 FQNEAQ (reference sequence). V lost 5 bases, J lost 2 bases, and 11 bases lay in between. The CDR3 extends over 14 amino acids. In nucleotides, the CDR3 is TGTGCCAGCAGCCTAAGTCTAGTCACAGATACGCAGTATTTT. As protein: CASSLSLVTDTQYF.

The V and J genes are TRBV13 and TRBJ2-7; TRBD1 is a possible D gene (6 bases). The V end was cut by 5 bases, the J end by 2 bases, with 16 bases between. CDR1 PRHDT and CDR2 FYEKMQ come from the germline V gene (reference sequence). This CDR3 is 15 amino acids long. This CDR3 reads CASSLRDTTPYEQYF. The CDR3 region has the DNA TGTGCCAGCAGCCTACGGGACACCACACCCTACGAGCAGTACTTC. The variable domain in full, completed from reference TRBV13 and TRBJ2-7, reads AAGVIQSPRHLIKEKRETATLKCYPIPRHDTVYWYQQGPGQDPQFLISFYEKMQSDKGSIPDRFSAQQFSDYHSELNMSSLELGDSALYFCASSLRDTTPYEQYFGPGTRLTVT.